The 19 T cell receptor beta chains reported below all come from one sample, sequenced in a study of Graves' ophthalmopathy and Graves' hyperthyroidism. The TCR beta CDR3 regions underwent amplification from RNA transcripts. The first-round RT-PCR employed HTBI primers together with the Qiagen OneStep RT-PCR kit. A multiplex PCR was then performed as the second round. TCRdb redid the calling of the multiplex PCR reads with MiXCR, one entry per CDR3 protein. The repertoire holds about 220,000 distinct CDR3 sequences, with 20% to 25% as singletons. Sequencing was performed on peripheral blood. The receptors stem from a woman aged 45-59 years with Graves' ophthalmopathy.

This clonotype showed up many times. The V gene is TRBV28, the J gene TRBJ1-1; D possibly corresponds to TRBD1 (5 bases). This CDR3 region has 15 residues. Germline CDR1 and CDR2: MDHEN and SYDVKM. V lost 2 bases and J lost 3, with 13 bases in between. For the CDR3, the DNA is TGTGCCAGCAGTTTAGGAGTATCGGGGCACACTGAAGCTTTCTTT. Its translation is CASSLGVSGHTEAFF.

The table lists this clonotype with many counts. The chain recombines TRBV6-2 or TRBV6-3 with TRBJ2-5; TRBD2 matches 12 bases. In germline, CDR1 is MNHEY, CDR2 SVGEGT. V shed 1 base, J shed 3 bases, and the junction held 12 bases outside the gene matches. This CDR3 is 19 amino acids long. The CDR3 nucleotides are TGTGCCAGCAGTTACTTAAACAGCCTGACTAGCGGGAGCGAAGAGACCCAGTACTTC. The encoded protein is CASSYLNSLTSGSEETQYF.

This clonotype has more than one count but fewer than ten. V and J are TRBV30 and TRBJ2-2, with 7 bases identical to TRBD2. Germline trimming cut 8 bases from V and 2 bases from J; bases unmatched to any gene: 5. CDR3 length equals 13 residues. The V gene's germline CDR1 is GTSNPN and CDR2 SVGIG (reference sequence). The CDR3 nucleotides read TGTGCCGCGAGCGGGGTAAACACCGGGGAGCTGTTTTTT. The encoded protein is CAASGVNTGELFF.

The gene calls are TRBV7-2 and TRBJ2-7, with no clear D. The CDR3 sequence is 13 residues long. V dropped 2 bases and J dropped 3 bases, with 8 bases sitting between them. The germline V gene has CDR1 SGHTA and CDR2 FQGNSA. This chain's CDR3 is CASSLKGVYEQYF. In nucleotides, the CDR3 is TGTGCCAGCAGCTTAAAGGGCGTCTACGAGCAGTACTTC.

This clonotype appeared many times. J is TRBJ2-7 and V is TRBV19; D ambiguous. V gave up 0 bases and J gave up 3 bases, with 6 bases separating them. The V gene's germline CDR1 is LNHDA and CDR2 SQIVND (reference sequence). This CDR3 comprises 13 residues. CDR3 loop: CASSIDRHYEQYF. For the CDR3, the DNA is TGTGCCAGTAGTATAGACAGACACTACGAGCAGTACTTC. Supplemented by reference TRBV19 and TRBJ2-7, the full variable domain reads DGGITQSPKYLFRKEGQNVTLSCEQNLNHDAMYWYRQDPGQGLRLIYYSQIVNDFQKGDIAEGYSVSREKKESFPLTVTSAQKNPTAFYLCASSIDRHYEQYFGPGTRLTVT.

This clonotype was found many times. This chain links TRBV6-5 with TRBJ1-5; 7 bases match TRBD1. V trimming: 2 bases; J trimming: 5 bases; junction bases outside the gene matches: 3. CDR1 and CDR2 from the germline V gene are MNHEY and SVGAGI. CDR3 length: 14 residues. CDR3 nucleotides: TGTGCCAGCAGTTACAGACAGGGCCATCAGCCCCAGCATTTT. The encoded protein is CASSYRQGHQPQHF.

This clonotype has ten or more counts. The chain carries TRBV19 and TRBJ2-2, with a weak D call TRBD1 (6 bases). Trimming took 6 bases from V and 1 from J, leaving 9 bases between them. This CDR3 spans 14 amino acids. The germline gives CDR1 LNHDA, CDR2 SQIVND (reference sequence). The CDR3 here is CASRPDRNTGELFF. Here the CDR3 DNA reads TGTGCCAGTAGACCGGACAGGAACACCGGGGAGCTGTTTTTT. Full variable domain (rest looked up from reference TRBV19 and TRBJ2-2): DGGITQSPKYLFRKEGQNVTLSCEQNLNHDAMYWYRQDPGQGLRLIYYSQIVNDFQKGDIAEGYSVSREKKESFPLTVTSAQKNPTAFYLCASRPDRNTGELFFGEGSRLTVL.

This clonotype was counted a few times. This chain joins TRBV18 and TRBJ1-1; tentatively, D is TRBD1 (5 bases). The CDR3 is 14 amino acids. The germline V and J ends were trimmed by 3 bases and 3 bases, with 11 bases remaining between them. From germline, CDR1 is KGHSH and CDR2 LQKENI. The CDR3 protein is CASSPKDSYTEAFF. The CDR3 nucleotides are TGTGCCAGCTCACCCAAAGACAGTTACACTGAAGCTTTCTTT.

This chain connects TRBV12-3 or TRBV12-4 to TRBJ1-2, with 7 bases lining up with TRBD1. CDR3 length: 15 amino acids. Trimming cost V 6 bases and J 6 bases; bases outside gene matches: 13. The CDR3: CASSRTGTATNGYTF. The CDR3 DNA follows: TGTGCCAGCAGCAGGACCGGGACAGCGACTAATGGCTACACCTTC.

The table lists this clonotype with many counts. This chain links TRBV30 with TRBJ2-5; 8 bases are a match to TRBD2. The CDR3 runs 16 residues. Germline CDR1 and CDR2: GTSNPN and SVGIG (reference sequence). V was clipped by 8 bases and J by 5 bases; unmatched bases: 19. The CDR3 here is CAQTKGLGGVGETQYF. In nucleotides, the CDR3 is TGTGCCCAGACGAAGGGACTAGGGGGGGTAGGGGAGACCCAGTACTTC. The variable domain in full, with the rest retrieved from reference TRBV30 and TRBJ2-5, is SQTIHQWPATLVQPVGSPLSLECTVEGTSNPNLYWYRQAAGRGLQLLFYSVGIGQISSEVPQNLSASRPQDRQFILSSKKLLLSDSGFYLCAQTKGLGGVGETQYFGPGTRLLVL.

The chain is built from TRBV24-1 and TRBJ1-1; TRBD1 aligns across 11 bases. Unmatched junction bases numbered 7, after V lost 7 bases and J lost 4 bases. The CDR3 runs 15 residues. The germline V gene encodes CDR1 KGHDR and CDR2 SFDVKD. The CDR3 reads CATRGDRGFGTEAFF. Here the CDR3 DNA reads TGTGCCACCAGGGGGGACAGGGGGTTTGGCACTGAAGCTTTCTTT.

This clonotype showed up many times. V and J are TRBV2 and TRBJ1-2, with 10 nucleotides matching TRBD1. With 6 bases clipped from V and 8 bases from J, the junction kept 3 bases outside the gene matches. The CDR3 is 12 residues long. CDR1 and CDR2 (germline): SNHLY, FYNNEI. CDR3 bases: TGTGCCAGCAGCCAGACAGGGGGCGGCTACACCTTC. Its protein product is CASSQTGGGYTF.

This chain joins TRBV12-3 or TRBV12-4 and TRBJ2-5; D not resolved. Deletions cut 3 bases from V and 5 bases from J, with 10 bases between. This CDR3 region has 13 residues. CDR3 protein: CASSFGVRETQYF. DNA for the CDR3: TGTGCCAGCAGTTTTGGGGTGAGGGAGACCCAGTACTTC.

This clonotype was seen many times. The chain has TRBV7-3 and TRBJ2-6; 7 bases fit TRBD1. This CDR3 spans 13 amino acids. Trimming removed 2 bases from V and 14 bases from J; junction bases left unmatched: 6. CDR1 is SGHTA, CDR2 FQGTGA, per germline. CDR3 nucleotides: TGTGCCAGCAGCTTAGGGGTACAGGGGCTCCTGACTTTC. The encoded protein is CASSLGVQGLLTF.

This clonotype was detected many times. The rearrangement joins TRBV28 to TRBJ2-5; 7 bases align to TRBD1. Per germline, CDR1 MDHEN and CDR2 SYDVKM. The ends lost 6 bases at V and 1 base at J; junction bases unmatched: 5. CDR3 length: 14 residues. The chain's CDR3 is CASRSGQLQETQYF. DNA of the CDR3: TGTGCCAGCAGGTCGGGACAGCTCCAAGAGACCCAGTACTTC.

This clonotype has a count of ten or more. This sequence joins TRBV29-1 and TRBJ1-3; D is unresolved. The CDR3 spans 12 residues. Trimming cost V 3 bases and J 4 bases, with 7 bases left between them. The germline gives CDR1 SQVTM, CDR2 ANQGSEA. The CDR3 bases are TGCAGCGTTGAGGACGACGGAAACACCATATATTTT. Amino acids: CSVEDDGNTIYF.

This clonotype was recorded at least ten times. The genes are TRBV3-1 and TRBJ2-7; D gene unclear. The CDR3 loop spans 12 amino acids. Trimming removed 3 bases from V and 6 bases from J, with 9 bases in between. Looked up from germline, CDR1 is LGHDT and CDR2 is YNNKEL (reference sequence). For the CDR3, the DNA is TGTGCCAGCAGCCACGGGCAACGCGAGCAGTACTTC. Residues: CASSHGQREQYF.

This clonotype has a count of ten or more. The chain employs TRBV27 and TRBJ2-2, with 8 bases identical to TRBD1. This CDR3 is built from 17 residues. V trimming: 1 base; J trimming: 6 bases; junction bases outside the gene matches: 10. Germline CDR1 and CDR2: MNHEY and SMNVEV (reference sequence). CDR3: CASSLYGQGGNAGELFF. Here the CDR3 DNA reads TGTGCCAGCAGTTTATACGGACAGGGAGGTAACGCCGGGGAGCTGTTTTTT.

This clonotype showed up just a few times. The chain has TRBV13 and TRBJ2-3; TRBD1 is a possible D gene (6 bases). This CDR3 contains 15 residues. The ends were cut back, 5 bases at V and 3 bases at J, with 15 bases in the middle. Germline lookup yields CDR1 PRHDT and CDR2 FYEKMQ (reference sequence). CDR3 protein: CASSLPVGATDTQYF. The CDR3 bases are TGTGCCAGCAGCCTCCCCGTGGGGGCAACAGATACGCAGTATTTT.